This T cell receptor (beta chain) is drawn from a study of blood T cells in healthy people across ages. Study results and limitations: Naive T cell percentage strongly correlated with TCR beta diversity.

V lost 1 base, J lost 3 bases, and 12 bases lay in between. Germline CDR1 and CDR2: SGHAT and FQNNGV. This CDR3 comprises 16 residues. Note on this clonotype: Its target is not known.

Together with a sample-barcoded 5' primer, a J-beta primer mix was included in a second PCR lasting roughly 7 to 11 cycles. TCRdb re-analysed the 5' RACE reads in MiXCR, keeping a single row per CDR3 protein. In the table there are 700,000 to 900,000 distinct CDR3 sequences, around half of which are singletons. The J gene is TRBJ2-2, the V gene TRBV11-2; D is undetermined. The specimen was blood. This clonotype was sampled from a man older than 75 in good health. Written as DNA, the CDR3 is TGTGCCAGCAGCTTAGTAGGAGTGACCGACACCGGGGAGCTGTTTTTT. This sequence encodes CASSLVGVTDTGELFF.